The 20 T cell receptor beta chains in this list originate from one sample, sequenced in a study of follicular helper T cells after annual influenza vaccination. Produced via immunoSEQ multiplex PCR; TCRdb's table is partial and in-frame only. The table records 8,000 to 10,000 clones, roughly 85% of them present only once. Time point noted: 2014-2015 season, 7 days after vaccination. This specimen was CXCR5- memory CD4+ T cells sorted from blood, taken 7 days after influenza vaccination. The receptor set was obtained from an adult who received the influenza vaccine.

The genes are TRBV27 and TRBJ1-6; 7 bases align to TRBD1. The CDR3 loop spans 19 amino acids. Germline V gene data show CDR1 as MNHEY and CDR2 as SMNVEV (reference sequence). V was clipped by 6 bases and J by 6 bases; unmatched bases: 20. The CDR3 nucleotides read TGTGCCAGCAGGTATCGACAGGGTTTCCCGGATCTCGGTAATTCACCCCTCCACTTT. Amino acids: CASRYRQGFPDLGNSPLHF.

The rearrangement links TRBV4-3 to TRBJ2-1; the D gene could be TRBD1 or TRBD2 (6 bases each). Trimming took 4 bases from V and 0 from J, leaving 13 bases between them. This CDR3 spans 16 amino acids. CDR1 is LGHNA, CDR2 YSLEER, per germline. The CDR3 spells CASSRVRGGSYNEQFF. The CDR3 DNA sequence: TGCGCCAGCAGCCGAGTCAGGGGAGGCTCCTACAATGAGCAGTTCTTC.

The chain is built from TRBV9 and TRBJ2-7; D unclear. Germline V lookup: CDR1 SGDLS, CDR2 YYNGEE. This CDR3 is 13 amino acids long. V was cut by 0 bases and J by 7 bases, with 11 bases left in between. The CDR3 sequence: CASSVDSWREQYF. The CDR3 region has the DNA TGTGCCAGCAGCGTAGATTCATGGCGTGAGCAGTACTTC.

This chain joins TRBV14 and TRBJ2-5; D not certain. The CDR3 is 13 residues long. Germline V gene lookup returns CDR1 SGHDN and CDR2 FVKESK. The V and J ends lost 1 base and 5 bases respectively, with 8 bases between them. The CDR3 region has the DNA TGTGCCAGCAGCCAAGTCGGTGGGGAGACCCAGTACTTC. It is translated as CASSQVGGETQYF. The whole variable domain, remainder taken from reference TRBV14 and TRBJ2-5, is EAGVTQFPSHSVIEKGQTVTLRCDPISGHDNLYWYRRVMGKEIKFLLHFVKESKQDESGMPNNRFLAERTGGTYSTLKVQPAELEDSGVYFCASSQVGGETQYFGPGTRLLVL.

This clone was seen only once. The chain joins TRBV5-8 to TRBJ1-3; D remains ambiguous. CDR3 length equals 14 residues. The V gene's germline CDR1 is SGHTS and CDR2 YDEGEE. The V gene lost 1 base and the J gene lost 3 bases, with 8 bases spanning the gap. CDR3 coding DNA: TGTGCCAGCAGCTTGCCCGGGAATGGAAACACCATATATTTT. It codes for CASSLPGNGNTIYF.

This clone was detected only a few times. The chain's CDR3 is CASSKGTDGGYTF. The CDR3 DNA is TGTGCCAGCAGCAAAGGGACAGACGGTGGCTACACCTTC. V is TRBV21-1 and J is TRBJ1-2; the table's TRBD1 call for D was not verified on the DNA. TRBV21-1 is recorded as a pseudogene. The length of the CDR3 is 13 residues.

V is TRBV27 and J is TRBJ2-2, with TRBD1 as a possible D gene (7 bases). The germline V gene encodes CDR1 MNHEY and CDR2 SMNVEV (reference sequence). The V gene lost 2 bases and the J gene lost 5 bases, with 15 bases spanning the gap. The CDR3 sequence is 16 residues long. In DNA form, the CDR3 reads TGTGCCAGCAGTTTACGTTCGGCAGGGGGGACCGGGGAGCTGTTTTTT. This encodes CASSLRSAGGTGELFF.

This chain joins TRBV19 and TRBJ1-1, with D perhaps matching TRBD1 (6 bases). This CDR3 region has 14 residues. In germline, CDR1 is LNHDA, CDR2 SQIVND (reference sequence). With 3 bases removed from V and 3 bases from J, the gap between germline ends came to 11 bases. The DNA for the CDR3 is TGTGCCAGTAGTATGGTTCCAGGGGACACTGAAGCTTTCTTT. Translating gives CASSMVPGDTEAFF.

The chain is built from TRBV5-1 and TRBJ1-2; D perhaps matches TRBD1 (5 bases). Germline V lookup: CDR1 SGHRS, CDR2 YFSETQ. V was pared by 3 bases and J by 4 bases, with 13 bases between. The length of the CDR3 is 14 residues. Here the CDR3 DNA reads TGCGCCAGCAGCTGGGGCTCAGAGGGCTATGGCTACACCTTC. Translating it yields CASSWGSEGYGYTF.

This clone was counted once. The chain's CDR3 is CASSPGQGIYGYTF. CDR3 coding DNA: TGTGCCAGCAGTCCGGGACAGGGGATTTATGGCTACACCTTC. The chain is built from TRBV6-1 and TRBJ1-2; TRBD1 aligns across 10 bases. The CDR3 covers 14 residues. The germline gives CDR1 MNHNS, CDR2 SASEGT. Germline trimming cut 5 bases from V and 5 bases from J; bases unmatched to any gene: 5.

This chain joins TRBV19 and TRBJ1-4, with TRBD1 matching over 7 bases. This CDR3 comprises 16 residues. Germline V gives CDR1 LNHDA, CDR2 SQIVND (reference sequence). Unmatched junction bases numbered 14, after V lost 5 bases and J lost 8 bases. This CDR3 reads CASSVSRPGQLEKLFF. The CDR3 DNA reads as TGTGCCAGTAGTGTTTCTCGACCGGGACAGCTAGAAAAACTGTTTTTT.

The rearrangement links TRBV6-1 to TRBJ2-7, with D hard to call. Germline CDR1 MNHNS, CDR2 SASEGT. Trimming removed 4 bases from V and 0 bases from J, with 16 bases in between. The CDR3 has 16 residues. This CDR3 is CASSARKGLFSYEQYF. In DNA form, the CDR3 reads TGTGCCAGCAGTGCCCGAAAGGGTCTTTTCTCCTACGAGCAGTACTTC.

V gene TRBV7-9 combines with J gene TRBJ2-7, with D maybe TRBD1 (5 bases). This CDR3 is built from 12 residues. CDR1 is SEHNR, CDR2 FQNEAQ, per germline (reference sequence). Trimming removed 4 bases at V and 13 bases at J, with 17 bases between. CDR3 sequence: CASSSSVGVPYF. In DNA form, the CDR3 reads TGTGCCAGCAGCTCGTCAGTAGGGGTTCCATACTTC.

The genes are TRBV19 and TRBJ1-1; D is ambiguous. Trimming took off 5 bases at V and 0 bases at J, with 7 bases between the two ends. This CDR3 region has 13 residues. Germline CDR1 and CDR2: LNHDA and SQIVND (reference sequence). CDR3 sequence (DNA): TGTGCCAGTAGTTATTACGTGAACACTGAAGCTTTCTTT. It yields the protein CASSYYVNTEAFF.

A single count supports this clone. The V and J genes are TRBV10-3 and TRBJ2-3; TRBD2 aligns across 8 bases. The germline CDR1 and CDR2 sequences are ENHRY and SYGVKD. The CDR3 is made up of 14 amino acids. Trimming removed 10 bases from V and 1 base from J; junction bases left unmatched: 7. CDR3 DNA: TGTGCCACACTAGCGGCTTGGGGCACAGATACGCAGTATTTT. This codes for CATLAAWGTDTQYF.

This chain uses TRBV2 with TRBJ1-3; D unresolved. This CDR3 is built from 12 residues. Trimming took 9 bases from V and 3 from J, leaving 9 bases between them. Germline CDR1 and CDR2: SNHLY and FYNNEI. For the CDR3, the DNA is TGTGCCAGTGGGGTGGGTGGAAACACCATATATTTT. This gives the protein CASGVGGNTIYF.

The chain recombines TRBV29-1 with TRBJ1-1; D not resolved. Looked up from germline, CDR1 is SQVTM and CDR2 is ANQGSEA. The CDR3 is made up of 13 amino acids. Trimming cost V 4 bases and J 1 base, with 10 bases left between them. CDR3 in amino acids: CSVGIFRNTEAFF. DNA of the CDR3: TGCAGCGTTGGGATCTTTCGGAACACTGAAGCTTTCTTT.

In DNA, the CDR3 is TGTGCCAGCAGCTTAACCCCGGGACTAGTGGGCGGGGAGCTGTTTTTT. Protein sequence: CASSLTPGLVGGELFF. The rearrangement uses TRBV7-6 and TRBJ2-2; 8 nucleotides agree with TRBD2. V was clipped by 2 bases and J by 7 bases; unmatched bases: 9. The CDR3 totals 16 residues. Germline values: CDR1 SGHVS, CDR2 FNYEAQ.

V is TRBV5-1 and J is TRBJ2-1; TRBD1 matches at 10 bases. Germline CDR1 and CDR2: SGHRS and YFSETQ. The V gene end was trimmed by 6 bases and the J gene end by 1 base; junction bases not matched to a gene: 13. The CDR3 sequence is 18 residues long. The CDR3: CASTRQGAFKTSYNEQFF. The CDR3 DNA reads TGCGCCAGCACCCGACAGGGGGCTTTCAAAACGTCCTACAATGAGCAGTTCTTC.

The chain joins TRBV10-3 to TRBJ1-2; the D gene is possibly TRBD1 (5 bases). The length of the CDR3 is 17 residues. Between the trimmed V and J ends, which lost 4 bases and 0 bases, there was a span of 18 bases. Per germline, CDR1 ENHRY and CDR2 SYGVKD. CDR3 loop: CAISAVREGRTNYGYTF. The CDR3 DNA reads as TGTGCCATCAGTGCAGTCCGGGAGGGACGGACTAACTATGGCTACACCTTC.